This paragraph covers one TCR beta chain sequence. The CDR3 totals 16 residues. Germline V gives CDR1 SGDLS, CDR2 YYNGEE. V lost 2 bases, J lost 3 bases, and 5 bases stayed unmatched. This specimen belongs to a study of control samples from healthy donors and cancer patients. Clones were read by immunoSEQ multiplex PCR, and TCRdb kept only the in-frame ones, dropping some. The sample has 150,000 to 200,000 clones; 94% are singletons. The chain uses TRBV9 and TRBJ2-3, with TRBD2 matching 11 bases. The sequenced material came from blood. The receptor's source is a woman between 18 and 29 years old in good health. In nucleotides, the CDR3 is TGTGCCAGCAGCGTTCTGGGACTAGCGGAAACAGATACGCAGTATTTT. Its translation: CASSVLGLAETDTQYF.